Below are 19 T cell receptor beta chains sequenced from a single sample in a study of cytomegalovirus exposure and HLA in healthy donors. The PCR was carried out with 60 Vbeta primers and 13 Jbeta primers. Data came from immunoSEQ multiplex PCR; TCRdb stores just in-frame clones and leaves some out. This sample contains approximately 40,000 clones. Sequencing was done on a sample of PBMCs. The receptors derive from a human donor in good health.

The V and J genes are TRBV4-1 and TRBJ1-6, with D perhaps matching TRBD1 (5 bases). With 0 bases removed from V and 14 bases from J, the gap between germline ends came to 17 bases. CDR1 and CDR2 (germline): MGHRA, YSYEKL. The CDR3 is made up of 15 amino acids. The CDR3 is CASSQDKEGELSLHF. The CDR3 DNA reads TGCGCCAGCAGCCAAGATAAGGAAGGGGAACTATCCCTCCACTTT.

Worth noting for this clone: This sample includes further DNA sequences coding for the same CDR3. The CDR3 here is CASSSEVSKSNEKLFF. CDR3 in DNA: TGCGCCAGCAGCTCAGAAGTATCAAAGTCTAATGAAAAACTGTTTTTT. This chain connects TRBV4-1 to TRBJ1-4; D not certain. V lost 5 bases, J lost 3 bases, and 16 bases lay in between. CDR1 and CDR2 (germline): MGHRA, YSYEKL. The CDR3 extends over 16 amino acids.

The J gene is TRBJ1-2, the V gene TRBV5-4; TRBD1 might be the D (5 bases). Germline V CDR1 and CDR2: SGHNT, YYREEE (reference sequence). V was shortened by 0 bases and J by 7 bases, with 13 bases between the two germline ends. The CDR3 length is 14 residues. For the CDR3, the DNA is TGTGCCAGCAGCTTGGAGGGGTACGGTAGTGGCTACACCTTC. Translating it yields CASSLEGYGSGYTF.

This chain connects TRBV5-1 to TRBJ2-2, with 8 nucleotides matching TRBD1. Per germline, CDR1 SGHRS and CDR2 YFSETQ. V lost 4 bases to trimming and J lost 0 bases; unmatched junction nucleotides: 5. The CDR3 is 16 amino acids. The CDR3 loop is CASSLRGQANTGELFF. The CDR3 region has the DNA TGCGCCAGCAGCCTACGGGGACAGGCGAACACCGGGGAGCTGTTTTTT.

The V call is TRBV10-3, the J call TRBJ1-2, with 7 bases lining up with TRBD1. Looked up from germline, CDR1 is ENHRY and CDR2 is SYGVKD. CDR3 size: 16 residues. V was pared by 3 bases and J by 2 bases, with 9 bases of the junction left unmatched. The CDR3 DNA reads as TGTGCCATCAGTGATCCTTCGACAGGGTTGAACTATGGCTACACCTTC. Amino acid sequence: CAISDPSTGLNYGYTF.

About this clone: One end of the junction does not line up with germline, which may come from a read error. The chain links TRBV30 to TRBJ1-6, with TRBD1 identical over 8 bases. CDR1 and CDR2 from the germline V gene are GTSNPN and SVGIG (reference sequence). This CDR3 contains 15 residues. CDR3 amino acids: CARSTTTGGNSPLHF. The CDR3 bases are TGTGCCCGGAGTACAACAACAGGGGGAAATTCACCCCTCCACTTT. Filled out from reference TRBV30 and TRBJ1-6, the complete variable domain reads SQTIHQWPATLVQPVGSPLSLECTVEGTSNPNLYWYRQAAGRGLQLLFYSVGIGQISSEVPQNLSASRPQDRQFILSSKKLLLSDSGFYLCARSTTTGGNSPLHFGNGTRLTVT.

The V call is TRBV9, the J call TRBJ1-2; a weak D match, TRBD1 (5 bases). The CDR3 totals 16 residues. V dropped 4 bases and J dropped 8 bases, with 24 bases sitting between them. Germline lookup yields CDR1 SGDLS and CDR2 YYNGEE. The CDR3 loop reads CASSNRLGTLSEGYTF. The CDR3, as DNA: TGTGCCAGCAGCAATCGACTAGGGACGCTCTCGGAAGGCTACACCTTC.

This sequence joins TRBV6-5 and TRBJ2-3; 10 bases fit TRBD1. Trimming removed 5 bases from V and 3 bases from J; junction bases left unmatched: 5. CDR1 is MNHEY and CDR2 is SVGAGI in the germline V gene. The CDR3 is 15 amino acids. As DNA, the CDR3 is TGTGCCAGCAGTCTCCGGGACAGGGGAACAGATACGCAGTATTTT. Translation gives CASSLRDRGTDTQYF.

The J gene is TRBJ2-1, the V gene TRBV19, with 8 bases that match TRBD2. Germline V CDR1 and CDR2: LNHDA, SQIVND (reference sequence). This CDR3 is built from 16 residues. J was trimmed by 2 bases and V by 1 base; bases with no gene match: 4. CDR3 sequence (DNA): TGTGCCAGTAGTATAGTAAGCGGGGGCGCCTACAATGAGCAGTTCTTC. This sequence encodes CASSIVSGGAYNEQFF.

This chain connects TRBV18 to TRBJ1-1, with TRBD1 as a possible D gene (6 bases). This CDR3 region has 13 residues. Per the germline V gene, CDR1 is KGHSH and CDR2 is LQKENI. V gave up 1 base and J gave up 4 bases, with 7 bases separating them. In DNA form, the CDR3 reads TGTGCCAGCTCACCACAAGGGGGCACTGAAGCTTTCTTT. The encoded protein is CASSPQGGTEAFF.

In nucleotides, the CDR3 is TGTGCCAGCAGTGGAGGGATGAGCTCCTACGAGCAGTACTTC. Translation: CASSGGMSSYEQYF. The chain uses TRBV2 and TRBJ2-7; weak D call: TRBD2 (5 bases). The CDR3 has 14 amino acids. Germline V gives CDR1 SNHLY, CDR2 FYNNEI. V lost 4 bases and J 0 bases, leaving 10 bases between the germline ends.

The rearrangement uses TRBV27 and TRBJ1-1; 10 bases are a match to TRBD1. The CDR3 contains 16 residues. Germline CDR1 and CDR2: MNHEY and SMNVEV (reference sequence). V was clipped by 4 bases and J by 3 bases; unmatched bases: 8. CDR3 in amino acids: CASSYYPGQGDTEAFF. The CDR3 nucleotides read TGTGCCAGCAGTTACTACCCCGGACAGGGGGACACTGAAGCTTTCTTT.

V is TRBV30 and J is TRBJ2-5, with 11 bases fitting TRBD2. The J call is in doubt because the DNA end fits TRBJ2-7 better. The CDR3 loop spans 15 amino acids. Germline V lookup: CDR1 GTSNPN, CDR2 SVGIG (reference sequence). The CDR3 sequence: CAWNPTSGGSYEQYF. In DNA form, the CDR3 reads TGTGCCTGGAACCCCACTAGCGGGGGATCCTACGAGCAGTACTTC.

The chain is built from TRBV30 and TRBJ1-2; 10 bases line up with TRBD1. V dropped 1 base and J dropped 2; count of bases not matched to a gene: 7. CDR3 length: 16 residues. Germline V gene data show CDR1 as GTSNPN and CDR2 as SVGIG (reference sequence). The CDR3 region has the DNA TGTGCCTGGAGTGGTGGGGGGGGACAGGGGAACTATGGCTACACCTTC. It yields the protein CAWSGGGGQGNYGYTF.

The CDR3 is CASQEGTSAYNEQFF. The CDR3 DNA sequence: TGTGCCAGCCAAGAAGGGACTAGCGCCTACAATGAGCAGTTCTTC. The chain has TRBV6-1 and TRBJ2-1, with TRBD2 matching over 10 bases. Unmatched junction bases numbered 6, after V lost 8 bases and J lost 2 bases. CDR1 is MNHNS, CDR2 SASEGT, per germline. CDR3 length: 15 residues.

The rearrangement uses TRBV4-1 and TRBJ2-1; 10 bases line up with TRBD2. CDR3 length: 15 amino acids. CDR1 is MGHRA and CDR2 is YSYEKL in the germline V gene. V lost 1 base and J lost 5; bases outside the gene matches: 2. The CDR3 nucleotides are TGCGCCAGCAGCCAAGGGACTAGCGGTCACAATGAGCAGTTCTTC. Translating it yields CASSQGTSGHNEQFF.

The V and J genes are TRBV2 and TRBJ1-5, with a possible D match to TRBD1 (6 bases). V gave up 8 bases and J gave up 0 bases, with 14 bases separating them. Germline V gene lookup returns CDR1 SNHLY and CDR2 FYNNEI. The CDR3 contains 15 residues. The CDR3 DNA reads TGTGCCAGCTCCAAGGACAGAAATAGCAATCAGCCCCAGCATTTT. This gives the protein CASSKDRNSNQPQHF.

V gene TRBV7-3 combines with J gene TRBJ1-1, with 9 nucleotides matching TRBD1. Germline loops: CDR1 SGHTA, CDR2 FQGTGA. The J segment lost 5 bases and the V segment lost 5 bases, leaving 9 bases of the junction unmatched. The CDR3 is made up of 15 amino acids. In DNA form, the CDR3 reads TGTGCCAGCAGCGCCTACCCGGGACAGGGAACTGAAGCTTTCTTT. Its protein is CASSAYPGQGTEAFF.

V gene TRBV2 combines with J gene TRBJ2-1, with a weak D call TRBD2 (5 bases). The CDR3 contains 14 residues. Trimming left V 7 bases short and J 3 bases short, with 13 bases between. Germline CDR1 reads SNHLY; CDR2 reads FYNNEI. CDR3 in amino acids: CASTALEGYNEQFF. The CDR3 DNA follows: TGTGCCAGCACGGCCCTAGAGGGCTACAATGAGCAGTTCTTC.